This entry lists 31 T cell receptor beta chains sequenced from one sample in a study of cytomegalovirus exposure and HLA in healthy donors. PCR used 60 Vbeta primers and 13 Jbeta primers. Generated by immunoSEQ multiplex PCR, the TCRdb table keeps only in-frame clones and is missing some. The top ten hold about 0.45% of the sample, which has hundreds of thousands of clones, over 75% seen once. The sequencing input was PBMCs. The receptors here all came from a boy younger than 18 in good health and CMV-seronegative.

In this sample, this clone turned up once. The chain is built from TRBV7-9 and TRBJ2-7, with 8 bases aligning to TRBD1. The length of the CDR3 is 13 residues. The ends lost 5 bases at V and 6 bases at J; junction bases unmatched: 6. Per the germline V gene, CDR1 is SEHNR and CDR2 is FQNEAQ (reference sequence). CDR3 DNA: TGTGCCAGCAGCCCAGGACAGGGACTCGAGCAGTACTTC. It is translated as CASSPGQGLEQYF.

The V call is TRBV6-5, the J call TRBJ1-2, with D unclear. In germline, CDR1 is MNHEY, CDR2 SVGAGI. V was pared by 7 bases and J by 7 bases, with 13 bases between. The CDR3 consists of 12 residues. The CDR3 spells CASTPRLVGYTF. The CDR3, as DNA: TGTGCCAGCACCCCCAGACTTGTTGGCTACACCTTC.

The chain employs TRBV15 and TRBJ1-5; weak D call: TRBD1 (5 bases). The CDR3 totals 16 residues. With 5 bases removed from V and 1 base from J, the gap between germline ends came to 15 bases. Germline loops: CDR1 LNHNV, CDR2 YYDKDF (reference sequence). The CDR3 spells CATSFGAPESNQPQHF. For the CDR3, the DNA is TGTGCCACCAGCTTTGGGGCCCCCGAGAGCAATCAGCCCCAGCATTTT.

This chain uses TRBV2 with TRBJ1-2; 8 bases map to TRBD1. V dropped 6 bases and J dropped 6; count of bases not matched to a gene: 6. Germline V gene sequence: CDR1 SNHLY, CDR2 FYNNEI. The CDR3 is made up of 13 amino acids. The CDR3 spells CASSMDREDGYTF. The CDR3 bases are TGTGCCAGCAGCATGGACAGGGAGGATGGCTACACCTTC.

In its sample, this clone was seen once. The chain recombines TRBV5-6 with TRBJ1-1; D perhaps matches TRBD1 (5 bases). The CDR3 is 16 amino acids. Trimming took off 4 bases at V and 5 bases at J, with 21 bases between the two ends. Germline V gives CDR1 SGHDT, CDR2 YYEEEE. CDR3 residues: CASSPVNGGGTTEAFF. CDR3 nucleotide sequence: TGTGCCAGCAGCCCCGTCAACGGGGGGGGAACGACTGAAGCTTTCTTT. The whole variable domain, remainder taken from reference TRBV5-6 and TRBJ1-1, is DAGVTQSPTHLIKTRGQQVTLRCSPKSGHDTVSWYQQALGQGPQFIFQYYEEEERQRGNFPDRFSGHQFPNYSSELNVNALLLGDSALYLCASSPVNGGGTTEAFFGQGTRLTVV.

The chain employs TRBV21-1 and TRBJ1-4; the table's D call TRBD1 went unverified against the DNA. TRBV21-1 is annotated as a pseudogene. The CDR3 runs to 16 residues. This CDR3 is CASSKGPGNTNEKLFF. The DNA of the CDR3 is TGTGCCAGCAGCAAAGGCCCAGGGAATACTAATGAAAAACTGTTTTTT.

This clone was picked up a small number of times. V and J are TRBV10-3 and TRBJ1-1; D is ambiguous. Between the trimmed V and J ends, which lost 4 bases and 4 bases, there was a span of 7 bases. The germline V gene has CDR1 ENHRY and CDR2 SYGVKD. This CDR3 has 12 residues. The CDR3, as DNA: TGTGCCATCAGTGGGGCAGGCACTGAAGCTTTCTTT. As protein: CAISGAGTEAFF.

This chain joins TRBV11-3 and TRBJ1-1; 9 bases are shared with TRBD1. After removal of 4 bases from V and 5 bases from J, the junction contained 5 bases not matched to a gene. Germline CDR1 and CDR2: SGHNT and YENEEA. CDR3 size: 14 residues. The DNA of the CDR3 is TGTGCCAGCAGCTACAAGACAGGGGGGACTGAAGCTTTCTTT. Translating gives CASSYKTGGTEAFF.

This clone has only one observation. V usage is TRBV5-1 and J usage is TRBJ1-1; 7 nucleotides agree with TRBD1. The CDR3 is 15 residues long. The germline V gene encodes CDR1 SGHRS and CDR2 YFSETQ. V shed 0 bases, J shed 4 bases, and the junction held 6 bases outside the gene matches. The CDR3 sequence: CASSLGQGVSTEAFF. Here the CDR3 DNA reads TGCGCCAGCAGCTTGGGGCAGGGGGTCAGCACTGAAGCTTTCTTT. Full variable domain (missing parts from reference TRBV5-1 and TRBJ1-1): KAGVTQTPRYLIKTRGQQVTLSCSPISGHRSVSWYQQTPGQGLQFLFEYFSETQRNKGNFPGRFSGRQFSNSRSEMNVSTLELGDSALYLCASSLGQGVSTEAFFGQGTRLTVV.

The gene calls are TRBV9 and TRBJ2-5; maybe TRBD2 (6 bases). This CDR3 is 16 amino acids long. Germline CDR1 SGDLS, CDR2 YYNGEE. The V and J ends lost 4 bases and 5 bases respectively, with 21 bases between them. CDR3 sequence: CASSQQGVPEGETQYF. CDR3 nucleotide sequence: TGTGCCAGCAGCCAACAAGGGGTCCCGGAGGGGGAGACCCAGTACTTC.

The chain uses TRBV30 and TRBJ1-2; D not certain. Looked up from germline, CDR1 is GTSNPN and CDR2 is SVGIG (reference sequence). The CDR3 length is 14 residues. Trimming left V 2 bases short and J 2 bases short, with 12 bases between. The CDR3: CAWSIGNSNYGYTF. For the CDR3, the DNA is TGTGCCTGGAGTATCGGGAACAGCAACTATGGCTACACCTTC. Complete variable domain (other parts from reference TRBV30 and TRBJ1-2): SQTIHQWPATLVQPVGSPLSLECTVEGTSNPNLYWYRQAAGRGLQLLFYSVGIGQISSEVPQNLSASRPQDRQFILSSKKLLLSDSGFYLCAWSIGNSNYGYTFGSGTRLTVV.

The chain has TRBV6-5 and TRBJ2-1; TRBD1 agrees at 7 bases. This CDR3 has 14 residues. Germline V gives CDR1 MNHEY, CDR2 SVGAGI. The junction had 10 bases not matched to a gene; V was cut back by 8 bases and J by 6 bases. CDR3 amino acids: CASRLSRDSNEQFF. In DNA form, the CDR3 reads TGTGCCAGCCGATTGTCCCGGGACAGCAATGAGCAGTTCTTC.

The chain links TRBV7-3 to TRBJ2-6, with D possibly TRBD1 on 6 matching bases. Germline V gene sequence: CDR1 SGHTA, CDR2 FQGTGA. CDR3 length: 16 amino acids. Trimming stripped 2 bases from V and 0 bases from J, with 8 bases between. CDR3 sequence: CASSLRGGSGANVLTF. The CDR3 DNA reads TGTGCCAGCAGCTTACGAGGGGGCTCTGGGGCCAACGTCCTGACTTTC.

This rearrangement joins TRBV5-6 to TRBJ2-3; 10 nucleotides agree with TRBD1. V lost 5 bases and J lost 1; bases outside the gene matches: 4. The CDR3 is 15 amino acids. From germline, CDR1 is SGHDT and CDR2 YYEEEE. The DNA of the CDR3 is TGTGCCAGCAGAGGGACAGGGGACCGCACAGATACGCAGTATTTT. This codes for CASRGTGDRTDTQYF.

The genes are TRBV12-5 and TRBJ1-2; the D gene is possibly TRBD1 (6 bases). The CDR3 spans 14 residues. Germline V gene sequence: CDR1 LGHNT, CDR2 FRNRAP. V was cut by 2 bases and J by 8 bases, with 15 bases left in between. As DNA, the CDR3 is TGTGCTAGTGGTTTGACCGGGACACTTAGGGGCTACACCTTC. Translated, it gives CASGLTGTLRGYTF.

The chain recombines TRBV11-3 with TRBJ1-2, with 9 positions matching TRBD1. CDR1 and CDR2 (germline): SGHNT, YENEEA. The CDR3 consists of 14 residues. Losses at the gene ends were 8 bases for V and 4 bases for J; bases not matched to a gene: 8. CDR3: CASSPDRGSYGYTF. In DNA, the CDR3 is TGTGCCAGCTCCCCGGACAGGGGTTCCTATGGCTACACCTTC. Filled out from reference TRBV11-3 and TRBJ1-2, the complete variable domain reads EAGVVQSPRYKIIEKKQPVAFWCNPISGHNTLYWYLQNLGQGPELLIRYENEEAVDDSQLPKDRFSAERLKGVDSTLKIQPAELGDSAVYLCASSPDRGSYGYTFGSGTRLTVV.

This clone was observed a single time. The chain uses TRBV5-6 and TRBJ1-6; a possible D gene is TRBD1 (5 bases). The germline gives CDR1 SGHDT, CDR2 YYEEEE. V lost 0 bases and J 6 bases, leaving 7 bases between the germline ends. The CDR3 totals 14 residues. The DNA for the CDR3 is TGTGCCAGCAGCTTGGTCGGGGGTAATTCACCCCTCCACTTT. Its translation is CASSLVGGNSPLHF.

This chain joins TRBV27 and TRBJ2-7; D gene unclear. Deletions cut 6 bases from V and 2 bases from J, with 11 bases between. Germline V gives CDR1 MNHEY, CDR2 SMNVEV (reference sequence). The CDR3 runs 13 residues. CDR3 amino acids: CASSYGRTYEQYF. CDR3 sequence (DNA): TGTGCCAGCAGCTACGGTCGTACCTACGAGCAGTACTTC.

The chain couples TRBV5-5 to TRBJ2-7; maybe TRBD1 (6 bases). Trimming removed 3 bases from V and 1 base from J, with 11 bases in between. CDR1 and CDR2 from the germline V gene are SGHKS and YYEKEE (reference sequence). This CDR3 comprises 14 residues. CDR3 residues: CASSSLQGSYEQYF. The CDR3 nucleotides read TGTGCCAGCAGCTCCTTACAGGGTTCCTACGAGCAGTACTTC.

The chain combines TRBV5-6 with TRBJ2-3; D unresolved. Trimming shortened V by 1 base and J by 2 bases, and 5 bases separated the two germline ends. This CDR3 is 13 amino acids long. Germline assignment: CDR1 SGHDT and CDR2 YYEEEE. The CDR3 DNA sequence: TGTGCCAGCAGCTTGCCCTTCACAGATACGCAGTATTTT. It encodes CASSLPFTDTQYF.

The chain is built from TRBV6-4 and TRBJ2-1; possible D gene TRBD2, 6 bases. The CDR3 is 23 amino acids. Germline CDR1 reads MRHNA; CDR2 reads SNTAGT. Trimming shortened V by 2 bases and J by 6 bases, and 38 bases separated the two germline ends. In DNA, the CDR3 is TGTGCCAGCAGTGACGACGGGGAACGGAAACGGTGTTACGGGAGAAGAAGGGGCAATGAGCAGTTCTTC. Its protein is CASSDDGERKRCYGRRRGNEQFF.

The chain uses TRBV10-2 and TRBJ2-5, with D perhaps matching TRBD2 (5 bases). This CDR3 is built from 13 residues. Germline V gene lookup returns CDR1 WSHSY and CDR2 SAAADI. Between the trimmed V and J ends, which lost 5 bases and 5 bases, there was a span of 12 bases. CDR3 nucleotides: TGCGCCAGCAGTCCTGGGAGTTTCGAGACCCAGTACTTC. It yields the protein CASSPGSFETQYF.

This clone has more than one count but fewer than ten. The chain carries TRBV5-4 and TRBJ1-4; 10 positions match TRBD1. Germline lookup yields CDR1 SGHNT and CDR2 YYREEE (reference sequence). Trimming cost V 4 bases and J 6 bases; bases outside gene matches: 9. The CDR3 has 16 residues. The CDR3 sequence: CASSPGTGTGDEKLFF. The CDR3, as DNA: TGTGCCAGCAGCCCCGGAACGGGGACAGGGGATGAAAAACTGTTTTTT.

This chain connects TRBV4-1 to TRBJ2-7; TRBD2 matches 9 bases. The CDR3 is 15 residues long. The junction had 3 bases not matched to a gene; V was cut back by 0 bases and J by 3 bases. Germline CDR1 and CDR2: MGHRA and YSYEKL. The CDR3 loop is CASSQEASGIYEQYF. The CDR3 nucleotides are TGCGCCAGCAGCCAAGAGGCTAGCGGGATCTACGAGCAGTACTTC.

V is TRBV7-3 and J is TRBJ2-1; 9 nucleotides line up with TRBD1. Germline CDR1 is SGHTA and CDR2 is FQGTGA. J was trimmed by 5 bases and V by 4 bases; bases with no gene match: 6. CDR3 length equals 15 residues. The CDR3 protein is CASSSRDRVNNEQFF. The CDR3 region has the DNA TGTGCCAGCAGCTCCCGGGACAGGGTAAACAATGAGCAGTTCTTC. The variable domain in full, with the rest retrieved from reference TRBV7-3 and TRBJ2-1, is GAGVSQTPSNKVTEKGKYVELRCDPISGHTALYWYRQSLGQGPEFLIYFQGTGAADDSGLPNDRFFAVRPEGSVSTLKIQRTERGDSAVYLCASSSRDRVNNEQFFGPGTRLTVL.

The rearrangement uses TRBV10-3 and TRBJ1-1; 7 nucleotides agree with TRBD1. Germline CDR1 ENHRY, CDR2 SYGVKD. This CDR3 region has 13 residues. V lost 5 bases, J lost 4 bases, and 4 bases stayed unmatched. The CDR3 spells CAISSTGTTEAFF. DNA of the CDR3: TGTGCCATCAGTTCGACAGGGACCACTGAAGCTTTCTTT.

V gene TRBV5-4 combines with J gene TRBJ1-2; the D gene is possibly TRBD1 (5 bases). The V end was cut by 4 bases, the J end by 3 bases, with 19 bases between. Germline V gene lookup returns CDR1 SGHNT and CDR2 YYREEE (reference sequence). The CDR3 has 16 residues. CDR3 protein: CASSQVTGGGDYGYTF. The CDR3 coding sequence is TGTGCCAGCAGCCAAGTGACTGGTGGGGGGGACTATGGCTACACCTTC.

The chain is built from TRBV21-1 and TRBJ1-2. TRBV21-1 is noted as a pseudogene. This CDR3 is built from 17 residues. CDR3 sequence: CASSKPLRRPSGGGYTF. CDR3 nucleotides: TGTGCCAGCAGCAAACCATTACGGCGCCCCTCAGGAGGAGGCTACACCTTC.

The rearrangement links TRBV25-1 to TRBJ1-2; 11 positions match TRBD1. Germline-derived CDR1 and CDR2 are MGHDK and SYGVNS. V trimming: 6 bases; J trimming: 2 bases; junction bases outside the gene matches: 5. The CDR3 is made up of 15 amino acids. The CDR3 DNA follows: TGTGCCAGCAGCCGGACAGGGGGCGCCAACTATGGCTACACCTTC. Protein: CASSRTGGANYGYTF.

This sequence joins TRBV2 and TRBJ1-5; tentative D call: TRBD1 (5 bases). V was trimmed by 8 bases and J by 0 bases, leaving 8 bases between them. The CDR3 contains 13 residues. In germline, CDR1 is SNHLY, CDR2 FYNNEI. Written as DNA, the CDR3 is TGTGCCAGCTCACAGGATAGCAATCAGCCCCAGCATTTT. Its protein is CASSQDSNQPQHF.

This rearrangement joins TRBV6-1 to TRBJ1-2; D might be TRBD1 (5 bases). Germline assignment: CDR1 MNHNS and CDR2 SASEGT. The V end was cut by 6 bases, the J end by 4 bases, with 12 bases between. The CDR3 length is 13 residues. For the CDR3, the DNA is TGTGCCAGCAGCCACCCGACAGTCTATGGCTACACCTTC. Residues: CASSHPTVYGYTF.